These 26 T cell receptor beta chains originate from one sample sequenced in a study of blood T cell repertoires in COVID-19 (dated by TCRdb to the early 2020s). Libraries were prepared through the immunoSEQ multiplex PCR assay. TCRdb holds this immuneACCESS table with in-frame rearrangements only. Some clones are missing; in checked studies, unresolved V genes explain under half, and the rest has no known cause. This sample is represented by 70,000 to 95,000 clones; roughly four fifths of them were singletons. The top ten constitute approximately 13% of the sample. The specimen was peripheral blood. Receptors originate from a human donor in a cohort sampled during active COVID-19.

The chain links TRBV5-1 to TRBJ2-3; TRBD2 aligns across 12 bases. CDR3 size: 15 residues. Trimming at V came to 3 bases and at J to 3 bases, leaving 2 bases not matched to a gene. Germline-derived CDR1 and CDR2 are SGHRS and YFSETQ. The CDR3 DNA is TGCGCCAGCAGCTCACTAGCGGGGGGAACAGATACGCAGTATTTT. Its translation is CASSSLAGGTDTQYF.

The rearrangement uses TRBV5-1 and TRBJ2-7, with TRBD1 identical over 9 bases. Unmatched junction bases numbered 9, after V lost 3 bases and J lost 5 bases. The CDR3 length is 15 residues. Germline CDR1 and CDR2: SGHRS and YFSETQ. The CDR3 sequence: CASSYRDRATNEQYF. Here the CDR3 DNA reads TGCGCCAGCAGCTACCGGGACAGGGCTACCAACGAGCAGTACTTC.

The CDR3 sequence is CATSDNRGANYGYTF. Written as DNA, the CDR3 is TGTGCCACCAGTGATAACAGGGGAGCTAACTATGGCTACACCTTC. This chain links TRBV24-1 with TRBJ1-2, with 7 positions matching TRBD1. The J segment lost 0 bases and the V segment lost 3 bases, leaving 3 bases of the junction unmatched. Looked up from germline, CDR1 is KGHDR and CDR2 is SFDVKD. This CDR3 has 15 amino acids.

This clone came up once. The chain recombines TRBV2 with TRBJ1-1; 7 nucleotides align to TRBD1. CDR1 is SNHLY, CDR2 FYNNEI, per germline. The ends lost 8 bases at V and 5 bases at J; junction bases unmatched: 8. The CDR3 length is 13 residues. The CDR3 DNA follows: TGTGCCAGCGGTCTTACAGGGGAAACTGAAGCTTTCTTT. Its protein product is CASGLTGETEAFF.

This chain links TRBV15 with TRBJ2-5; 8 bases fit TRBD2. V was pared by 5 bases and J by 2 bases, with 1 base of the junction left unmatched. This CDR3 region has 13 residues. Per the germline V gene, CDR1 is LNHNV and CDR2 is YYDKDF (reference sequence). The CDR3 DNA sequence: TGTGCCACCAGCGGCGGGGGGCAAGAGACCCAGTACTTC. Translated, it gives CATSGGGQETQYF.

Written as DNA, the CDR3 is TGTGCCAGCAGCACCCGATCGGGCAATGAGCAGTTCTTC. Amino acid sequence: CASSTRSGNEQFF. The genes are TRBV7-3 and TRBJ2-1; D is undetermined. The CDR3 contains 13 residues. V lost 5 bases and J 6 bases, leaving 11 bases between the germline ends. The germline V gene encodes CDR1 SGHTA and CDR2 FQGTGA.

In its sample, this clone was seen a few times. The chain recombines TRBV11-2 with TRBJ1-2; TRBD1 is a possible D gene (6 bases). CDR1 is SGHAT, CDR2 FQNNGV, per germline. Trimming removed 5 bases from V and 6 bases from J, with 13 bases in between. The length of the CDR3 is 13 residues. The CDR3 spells CASSIGQLDGYTF. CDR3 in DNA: TGTGCCAGCAGCATCGGACAGTTGGATGGCTACACCTTC.

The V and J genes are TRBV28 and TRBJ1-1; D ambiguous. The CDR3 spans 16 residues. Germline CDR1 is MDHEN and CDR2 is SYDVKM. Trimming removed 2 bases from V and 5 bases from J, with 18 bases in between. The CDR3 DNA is TGTGCCAGCAGTTTAAACTCTTTGGGTGGAGGTACTGAAGCTTTCTTT. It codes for CASSLNSLGGGTEAFF.

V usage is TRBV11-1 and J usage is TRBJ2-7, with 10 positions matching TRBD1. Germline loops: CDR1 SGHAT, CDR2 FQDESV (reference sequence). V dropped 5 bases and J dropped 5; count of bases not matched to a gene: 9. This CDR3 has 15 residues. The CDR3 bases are TGTGCCAGCAGCCCCCGACAGGGGGCGTCGAACGAGCAGTACTTC. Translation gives CASSPRQGASNEQYF.

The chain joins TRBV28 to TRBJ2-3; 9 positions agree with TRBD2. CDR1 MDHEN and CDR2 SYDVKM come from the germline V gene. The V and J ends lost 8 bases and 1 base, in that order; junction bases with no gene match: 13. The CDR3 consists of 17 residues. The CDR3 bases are TGTGCCAGCCCGCCCAAAATCGGCGGGGGGGGCACAGATACGCAGTATTTT. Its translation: CASPPKIGGGGTDTQYF.

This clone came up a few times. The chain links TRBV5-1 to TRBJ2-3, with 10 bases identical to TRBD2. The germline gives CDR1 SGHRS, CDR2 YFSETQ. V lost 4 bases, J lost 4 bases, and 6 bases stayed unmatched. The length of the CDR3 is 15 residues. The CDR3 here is CASSGSGGAADTQYF. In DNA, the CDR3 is TGCGCCAGCAGCGGAAGCGGGGGGGCGGCAGATACGCAGTATTTT. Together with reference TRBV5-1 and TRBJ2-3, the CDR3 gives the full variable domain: KAGVTQTPRYLIKTRGQQVTLSCSPISGHRSVSWYQQTPGQGLQFLFEYFSETQRNKGNFPGRFSGRQFSNSRSEMNVSTLELGDSALYLCASSGSGGAADTQYFGPGTRLTVL.

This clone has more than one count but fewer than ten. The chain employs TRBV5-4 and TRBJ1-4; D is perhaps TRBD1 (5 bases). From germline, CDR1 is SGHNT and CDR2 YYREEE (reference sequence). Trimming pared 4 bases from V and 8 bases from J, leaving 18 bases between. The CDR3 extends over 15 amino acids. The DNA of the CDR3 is TGTGCCAGCAGCGGGGGAGCGGGGAGAGAGGAAAAACTGTTTTTT. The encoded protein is CASSGGAGREEKLFF.

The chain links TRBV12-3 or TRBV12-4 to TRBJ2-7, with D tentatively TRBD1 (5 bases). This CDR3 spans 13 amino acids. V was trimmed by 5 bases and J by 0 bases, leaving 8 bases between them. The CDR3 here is CASSDRNSYEQYF. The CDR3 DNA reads TGTGCCAGCAGTGACAGAAACTCCTACGAGCAGTACTTC.

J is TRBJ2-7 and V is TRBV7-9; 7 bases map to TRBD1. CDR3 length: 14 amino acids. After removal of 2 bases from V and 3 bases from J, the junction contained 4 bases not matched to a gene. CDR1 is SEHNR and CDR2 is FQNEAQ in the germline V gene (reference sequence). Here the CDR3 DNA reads TGTGCCAGCAGCTTATCCCGGGACAGCTACGAGCAGTACTTC. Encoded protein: CASSLSRDSYEQYF.

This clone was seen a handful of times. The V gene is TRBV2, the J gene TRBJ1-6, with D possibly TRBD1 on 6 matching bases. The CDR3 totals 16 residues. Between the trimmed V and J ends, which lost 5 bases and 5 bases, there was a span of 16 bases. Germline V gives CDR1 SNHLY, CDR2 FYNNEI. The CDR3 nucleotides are TGTGCCAGCAGTCCCCGAGGGGGGGCGAATAATTCACCCCTCCACTTT. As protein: CASSPRGGANNSPLHF.

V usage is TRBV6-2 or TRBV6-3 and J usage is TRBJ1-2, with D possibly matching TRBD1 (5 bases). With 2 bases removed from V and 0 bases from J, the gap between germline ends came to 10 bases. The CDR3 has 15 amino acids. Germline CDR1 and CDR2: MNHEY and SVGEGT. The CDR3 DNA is TGTGCCAGCAGTTACAGGGGATCCTCTAACTATGGCTACACCTTC. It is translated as CASSYRGSSNYGYTF.

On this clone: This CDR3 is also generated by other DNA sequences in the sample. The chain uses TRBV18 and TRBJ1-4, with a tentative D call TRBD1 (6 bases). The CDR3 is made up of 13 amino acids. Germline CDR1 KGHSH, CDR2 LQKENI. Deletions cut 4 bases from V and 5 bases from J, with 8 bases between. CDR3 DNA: TGTGCCAGCTCACTCGGACAGAATGAAAAACTGTTTTTT. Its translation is CASSLGQNEKLFF.

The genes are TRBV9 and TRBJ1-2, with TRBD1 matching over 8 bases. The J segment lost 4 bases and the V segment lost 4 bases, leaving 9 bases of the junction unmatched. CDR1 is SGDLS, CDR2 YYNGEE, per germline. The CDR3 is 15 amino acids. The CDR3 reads CASSIGTGHLYGYTF. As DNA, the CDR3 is TGTGCCAGCAGCATCGGGACAGGTCACCTCTATGGCTACACCTTC. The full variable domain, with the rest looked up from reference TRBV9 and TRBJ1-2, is DSGVTQTPKHLITATGQRVTLRCSPRSGDLSVYWYQQSLDQGLQFLIQYYNGEERAKGNILERFSAQQFPDLHSELNLSSLELGDSALYFCASSIGTGHLYGYTFGSGTRLTVV.

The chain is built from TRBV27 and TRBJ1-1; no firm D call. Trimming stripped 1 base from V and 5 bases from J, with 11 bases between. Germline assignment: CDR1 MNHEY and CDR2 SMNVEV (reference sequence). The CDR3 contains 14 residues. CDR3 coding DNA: TGTGCCAGCAGTTTATATCGGGGTAGTACTGAAGCTTTCTTT. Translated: CASSLYRGSTEAFF.

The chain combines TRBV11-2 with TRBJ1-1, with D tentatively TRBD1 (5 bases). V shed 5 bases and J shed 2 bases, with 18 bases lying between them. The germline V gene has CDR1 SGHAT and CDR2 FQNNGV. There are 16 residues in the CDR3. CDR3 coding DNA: TGTGCCAGCAGCCGGAGGGCGGGACCCTTAAACACTGAAGCTTTCTTT. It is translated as CASSRRAGPLNTEAFF.

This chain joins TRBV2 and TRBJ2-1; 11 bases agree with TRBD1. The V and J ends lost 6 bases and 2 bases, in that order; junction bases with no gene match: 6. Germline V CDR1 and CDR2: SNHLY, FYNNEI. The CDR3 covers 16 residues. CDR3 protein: CASRGGQGVTYNEQFF. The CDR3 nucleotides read TGTGCCAGCAGGGGGGGACAGGGGGTTACCTACAATGAGCAGTTCTTC.

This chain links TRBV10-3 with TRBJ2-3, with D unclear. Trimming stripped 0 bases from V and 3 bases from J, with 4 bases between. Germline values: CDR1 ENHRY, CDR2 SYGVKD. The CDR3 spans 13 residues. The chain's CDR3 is CAISESRTDTQYF. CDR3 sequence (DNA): TGTGCCATCAGTGAGTCTCGGACAGATACGCAGTATTTT.

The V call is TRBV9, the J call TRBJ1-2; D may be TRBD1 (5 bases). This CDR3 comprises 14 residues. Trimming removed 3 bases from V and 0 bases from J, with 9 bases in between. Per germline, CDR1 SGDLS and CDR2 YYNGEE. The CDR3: CASSADRANYGYTF. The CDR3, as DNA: TGTGCCAGCAGCGCCGACAGAGCTAACTATGGCTACACCTTC.

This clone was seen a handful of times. The CDR3 protein is CASSVGQVRVGGYTF. CDR3 DNA: TGTGCCAGCAGCGTAGGACAGGTTCGGGTGGGTGGCTACACCTTC. This chain links TRBV9 with TRBJ1-2, with a possible D match to TRBD1 (6 bases). Per the germline V gene, CDR1 is SGDLS and CDR2 is YYNGEE. V dropped 0 bases and J dropped 7 bases, with 16 bases sitting between them. The CDR3 extends over 15 amino acids.

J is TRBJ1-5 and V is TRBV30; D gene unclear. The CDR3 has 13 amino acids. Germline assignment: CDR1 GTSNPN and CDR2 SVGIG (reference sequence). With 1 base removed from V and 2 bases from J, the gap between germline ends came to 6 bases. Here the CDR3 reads CAWSAQGNQPQHF. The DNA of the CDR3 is TGTGCCTGGAGTGCTCAGGGCAATCAGCCCCAGCATTTT.

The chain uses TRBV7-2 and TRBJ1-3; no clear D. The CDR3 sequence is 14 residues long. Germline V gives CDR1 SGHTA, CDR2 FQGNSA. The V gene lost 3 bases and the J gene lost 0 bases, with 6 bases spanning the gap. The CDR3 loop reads CASSFAGSGNTIYF. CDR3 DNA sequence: TGTGCCAGCAGCTTTGCAGGCTCTGGAAACACCATATATTTT.